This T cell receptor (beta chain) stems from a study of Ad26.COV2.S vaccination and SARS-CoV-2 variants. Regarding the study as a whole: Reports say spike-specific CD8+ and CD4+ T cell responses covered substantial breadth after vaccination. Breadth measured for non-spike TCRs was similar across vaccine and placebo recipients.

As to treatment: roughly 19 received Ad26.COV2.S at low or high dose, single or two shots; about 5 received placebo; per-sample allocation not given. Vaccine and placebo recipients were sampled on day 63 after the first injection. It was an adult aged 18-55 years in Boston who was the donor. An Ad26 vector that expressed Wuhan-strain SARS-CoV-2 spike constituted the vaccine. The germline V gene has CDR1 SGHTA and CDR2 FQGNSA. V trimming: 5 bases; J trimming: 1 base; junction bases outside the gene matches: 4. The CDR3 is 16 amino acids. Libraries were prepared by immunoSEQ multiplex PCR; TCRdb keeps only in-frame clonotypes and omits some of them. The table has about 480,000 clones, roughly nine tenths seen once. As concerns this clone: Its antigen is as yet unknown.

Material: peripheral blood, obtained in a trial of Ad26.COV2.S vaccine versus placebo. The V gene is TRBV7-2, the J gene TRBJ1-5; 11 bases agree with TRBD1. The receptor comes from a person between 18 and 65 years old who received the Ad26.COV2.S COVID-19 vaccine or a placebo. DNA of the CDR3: TGTGCCAGCAGCCCGGGGGACAGGGGGAGCAATCAGCCCCAGCATTTT. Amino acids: CASSPGDRGSNQPQHF.